What follows are 27 T cell receptor beta chains derived from one specimen sequenced in a study of tumor and adjacent non-tumor tissue in lung cancer. This sample's RNA came from whole unsorted tissue. The library came from three nested PCR rounds adapted from ARM-PCR protocols. Each CDR3 protein is one row after TCRdb ran MiXCR on the multiplex PCR reads. In the table there are around 120,000 distinct CDR3 sequences, about 66% of which are singletons. Material: lung tumor tissue. These receptors all stem from a man between 25 and 39 years old with non-small cell lung cancer.

As for this clonotype: This clone may be a read error of a much larger clone one base away. This CDR3 fails to terminate in the conserved phenylalanine or tryptophan, so it likely reflects a read error. The chain recombines TRBV12-3 or TRBV12-4 with TRBJ2-5, with TRBD2 matching 8 bases. Trimming removed 4 bases from V and 4 bases from J; junction bases left unmatched: 5. This CDR3 is 14 amino acids long. The CDR3 bases are TGTGCCAGCAGTTCCGGACTAGCCCGAGAGACCCAGTACTCC. Protein product: CASSSGLARETQYS.

For this clonotype: A clone one base away is much larger, so this may be a read error. The chain recombines TRBV29-1 with TRBJ1-1; 7 bases line up with TRBD1. This CDR3 has 14 amino acids. J was trimmed by 5 bases and V by 7 bases; bases with no gene match: 13. CDR1 and CDR2 (germline): SQVTM, ANQGSEA. CDR3 in DNA: TGCAGCGCCGGGGCCCGGACAGGCCGAACTGAAGCTTTCTTT. Translating gives CSAGARTGRTEAFF.

As to this clonotype: The CDR3 ends on some other residue instead of the conserved phenylalanine or tryptophan, so this is likely a read error. The rearrangement links TRBV20-1 to TRBJ2-7; TRBD1 is a possible D gene (6 bases). The germline gives CDR1 DFQATT, CDR2 SNEGSKA (reference sequence). The CDR3 spans 14 residues. The ends were cut back, 3 bases at V and 3 bases at J, with 15 bases in the middle. CDR3: CSASRPGQVYEQYI. DNA for the CDR3: TGCAGTGCTAGTCGTCCGGGACAAGTCTACGAGCAGTACATC.

Judged by abundance, this clonotype is medium-sized. V gene TRBV11-2 combines with J gene TRBJ2-1; 9 positions match TRBD2. CDR3 length: 15 amino acids. V dropped 3 bases and J dropped 8; count of bases not matched to a gene: 8. From germline, CDR1 is SGHAT and CDR2 FQNNGV. As DNA, the CDR3 is TGTGCCAGCAGCTTGGAGGGGACTAGCTTCTATGAGCAGTTCTTC. Amino acids: CASSLEGTSFYEQFF. Filled out from reference TRBV11-2 and TRBJ2-1, the complete variable domain reads EAGVAQSPRYKIIEKRQSVAFWCNPISGHATLYWYQQILGQGPKLLIQFQNNGVVDDSQLPKDRFSAERLKGVDSTLKIQPAKLEDSAVYLCASSLEGTSFYEQFFGPGTRLTVL.

This clonotype was observed a single time. Given the absence of the conserved phenylalanine or tryptophan at the CDR3 end, a read error is likely. The chain has TRBV20-1 and TRBJ2-5, with a tentative D call TRBD1 (6 bases). V gave up 5 bases and J gave up 2 bases, with 18 bases separating them. CDR1 is DFQATT and CDR2 is SNEGSKA in the germline V gene (reference sequence). The CDR3 has 15 residues. This CDR3 is CSAQADSRLQETQYI. DNA for the CDR3: TGCAGTGCTCAAGCGGACAGCAGGTTGCAAGAGACCCAGTACATC.

A note on this clonotype: Mismatch with germline at one junction end may stem from a read error. The rearrangement uses TRBV6-5 and TRBJ2-2, with TRBD2 matching 9 bases. CDR1 is MNHEY and CDR2 is SVGAGI in the germline V gene. This CDR3 is 16 amino acids long. The chain's CDR3 is CAGSYSSGGGARELFF. The DNA for the CDR3 is TGTGCCGGCAGTTACTCGTCAGGCGGGGGGGCTAGGGAGCTGTTTTTT.

With respect to this clonotype: A much larger clone lies one base from this, so it may be a read error. The chain uses TRBV29-1 and TRBJ1-4; 12 nucleotides line up with TRBD1. After removal of 7 bases from V and 8 bases from J, the junction contained 14 bases not matched to a gene. This CDR3 has 16 residues. Germline values: CDR1 SQVTM, CDR2 ANQGSEA. The CDR3: CSAKTLGQGALEKLFF. The DNA of the CDR3 is TGCAGCGCTAAGACGCTGGGACAGGGGGCCCTCGAAAAACTGTTTTTT.

The gene calls are TRBV30 and TRBJ2-1, with 11 bases matching TRBD1. The germline V gene has CDR1 GTSNPN and CDR2 SVGIG (reference sequence). The CDR3 covers 14 residues. V was pared by 2 bases and J by 8 bases, with 5 bases of the junction left unmatched. DNA for the CDR3: TGTGCCTGGAGTCACGGACAGGGGGCCGATGAGCAGTTCTTC. Its translation is CAWSHGQGADEQFF.

About this clonotype itself: Given a much more abundant clone one base away, this may be a read error. This chain joins TRBV4-2 and TRBJ2-3; D is unclear. In germline, CDR1 is LGHNA, CDR2 YNFKEQ. The CDR3 extends over 16 amino acids. With 0 bases removed from V and 2 bases from J, the gap between germline ends came to 12 bases. CDR3 coding DNA: TGTGCCAGCAGCCAAGATAGATGGTCCGTCACAGATACGCAGTATTTT. Encoded protein: CASSQDRWSVTDTQYF.

In this sample, this clonotype turned up many times. This chain links TRBV6-6 with TRBJ2-3; D is possibly TRBD1 (5 bases). Trimming shortened V by 0 bases and J by 3 bases, and 10 bases separated the two germline ends. Per the germline V gene, CDR1 is MNHNY and CDR2 is SVGAGI (reference sequence). This CDR3 has 15 residues. The CDR3 bases are TGTGCCAGCAGTTACTCGATAGGGGAAACAGATACGCAGTATTTT. It codes for CASSYSIGETDTQYF.

The chain recombines TRBV11-2 with TRBJ2-3; unclear D gene. The J call may not be correct, given that the DNA end is closer to TRBJ1-5. CDR1 and CDR2 from the germline V gene are SGHAT and FQNNGV. This CDR3 contains 11 residues. CDR3: CASSVTDTQHF. CDR3 nucleotide sequence: TGTGCCAGCAGCGTCACAGATACGCAGCATTTT.

On this clonotype: Being one base from a much bigger clone, this may be a read error. V is TRBV20-1 and J is TRBJ1-2, with a possible D match to TRBD1 (5 bases). Germline loops: CDR1 DFQATT, CDR2 SNEGSKA (reference sequence). The CDR3 loop spans 14 amino acids. The DNA of the CDR3 is TGCAGTTCTAGAGATTGGAAGGGGAACTATGGCTACACCTTC. It encodes CSSRDWKGNYGYTF.

For this clonotype: Compared with germline, one end of the junction differs, possibly owing to a read error. The chain has TRBV11-2 and TRBJ1-3, with D perhaps TRBD1 (6 bases). This CDR3 is 15 amino acids long. In germline, CDR1 is SGHAT, CDR2 FQNNGV. The CDR3 here is CASSRAPGAGKTMYF. The DNA of the CDR3 is TGTGCCAGCAGCCGAGCCCCAGGGGCTGGAAAGACCATGTATTTT. Combining the CDR3 with reference TRBV11-2 and TRBJ1-3 gives the whole variable domain EAGVAQSPRYKIIEKRQSVAFWCNPISGHATLYWYQQILGQGPKLLIQFQNNGVVDDSQLPKDRFSAERLKGVDSTLKIQPAKLEDSAVYLCASSRAPGAGKTMYFGEGSWLTVV.

This clonotype was detected only a few times. One end of the junction does not line up with germline, which may come from a read error. This chain uses TRBV6-2 or TRBV6-3 with TRBJ2-3; TRBD2 matches 10 bases. The length of the CDR3 is 15 residues. Germline V gene lookup returns CDR1 MNHEY and CDR2 SVGEGT. CDR3 DNA: TGTGCCAGCACCCCTAGCGGGGGAAGCACAGATATGCAGTATTTT. Amino acid sequence: CASTPSGGSTDMQYF.

Worth noting for this clonotype: A much larger clone lies one base from this, so it may be a read error. The chain employs TRBV7-8 and TRBJ2-3; the D gene is possibly TRBD1 (6 bases). The J call is uncertain, as TRBJ1-5 better fits the DNA end. The CDR3 loop spans 15 amino acids. Germline CDR1 and CDR2: SGHVS and FQNEAQ. The CDR3 reads CASSSPSGGADTQHF. For the CDR3, the DNA is TGTGCCAGCAGCTCACCTAGCGGGGGCGCGGATACGCAGCATTTT.

This clonotype showed up just a few times. The V gene is TRBV5-1, the J gene TRBJ2-5; TRBD2 is a possible D gene (5 bases). Germline V lookup: CDR1 SGHRS, CDR2 YFSETQ. The CDR3 is 13 residues long. V was pared by 9 bases and J by 0 bases, with 12 bases between. The CDR3 is CATRRTNQETQYF. For the CDR3, the DNA is TGCGCCACCAGGAGGACGAACCAAGAGACCCAGTACTTC.

Note on this clonotype: A junction boundary mismatches the germline segment, possibly from a read error. CDR3 DNA: TGCGCCAGCGGCTTGGATCCAGGGGTGTACGAGCAGTACTTC. Translation gives CASGLDPGVYEQYF. This rearrangement joins TRBV5-1 to TRBJ2-7; the D gene is possibly TRBD1 (6 bases). Per germline, CDR1 SGHRS and CDR2 YFSETQ. The CDR3 contains 14 residues.

As regards this clonotype: A much larger clone is a single base away; this may be a read error. The chain links TRBV20-1 to TRBJ1-2; the D gene is possibly TRBD1 (6 bases). CDR1 and CDR2 from the germline V gene are DFQATT and SNEGSKA (reference sequence). This CDR3 contains 15 residues. This CDR3 reads CSTRGSTGSNYGYTF. The CDR3 nucleotides are TGCAGTACTAGAGGGTCGACAGGCTCGAACTATGGCTACACCTTC.

This clonotype was recorded once. One end of the junction is discordant with germline, which a read error may explain. The V and J genes are TRBV12-3 or TRBV12-4 and TRBJ1-2, with D maybe TRBD1 (5 bases). This CDR3 region has 11 residues. CDR3 region: CTSSVGTSHTF. CDR3 nucleotide sequence: TGTACCAGCAGTGTAGGGACTAGCCACACCTTC.

Notes on this clonotype: A clone one base away is much larger, so this may be a read error. The J gene is TRBJ1-2, the V gene TRBV20-1, with D possibly TRBD1 on 5 matching bases. Trimming stripped 7 bases from V and 7 bases from J, with 25 bases between. Per germline, CDR1 DFQATT and CDR2 SNEGSKA (reference sequence). This CDR3 contains 15 residues. The CDR3 nucleotides read TGCAGTGTTCGCCCATGGGGCAGGGACGGAGGTGGCTACACCTTC. It is translated as CSVRPWGRDGGGYTF.

A word on this clonotype: A much larger clone sits a single nucleotide away, making a read error possible. This chain connects TRBV6-5 to TRBJ2-3; TRBD2 matches at 9 bases. This CDR3 has 17 amino acids. Germline V gene data show CDR1 as MNHEY and CDR2 as SVGAGI. CDR3 sequence reads: CAISYSGASGIGDTQYF. CDR3 sequence (DNA): TGTGCCATCAGTTACTCAGGGGCTAGCGGGATTGGAGATACGCAGTATTTT.

This chain uses TRBV10-3 with TRBJ2-2, with no clear D. The CDR3 covers 14 residues. V was clipped by 6 bases and J by 4 bases, with 12 bases between them. In germline, CDR1 is ENHRY, CDR2 SYGVKD. The CDR3 is CAISRGVFTGELFF. CDR3 coding DNA: TGTGCCATCAGCCGCGGCGTGTTCACCGGGGAGCTGTTTTTT.

Concerning this clonotype: This may stem from a read error, because a much larger clone lies one nucleotide away. The chain couples TRBV20-1 to TRBJ2-5; 8 bases map to TRBD2. Germline V gene sequence: CDR1 DFQATT, CDR2 SNEGSKA (reference sequence). V lost 4 bases, J lost 1 base, and 8 bases stayed unmatched. The CDR3 runs to 15 residues. The CDR3 region is CSANRLAGPQETQYF. The CDR3 DNA follows: TGCAGTGCTAATAGGTTAGCGGGGCCCCAAGAGACCCAGTACTTC.

About this clonotype: As the CDR3 is not closed by the conserved phenylalanine or tryptophan, this likely results from a read error. The chain links TRBV4-1 to TRBJ2-7; TRBD1 is a possible D gene (8 bases). The CDR3 extends over 17 amino acids. Germline V gene sequence: CDR1 MGHRA, CDR2 YSYEKL. V gave up 4 bases and J gave up 4 bases, with 23 bases separating them. CDR3 loop: CASSPLYRTGRVYEQYL. The CDR3 DNA follows: TGCGCCAGCAGCCCTTTATACCGGACAGGGAGGGTGTACGAGCAGTACTTA.

This clonotype was seen a single time. Sequence at one end of the junction differs from germline and may be a read error. The V gene is TRBV24-1, the J gene TRBJ2-2; 8 bases are shared with TRBD2. Germline assignment: CDR1 KGHDR and CDR2 SFDVKD. This CDR3 is built from 16 residues. Here the CDR3 DNA reads TGTGCCACCAGTGAAGCGGGAGTAGGGAACGCCGGGGTGCTGTTTTTT. Its translation: CATSEAGVGNAGVLFF.

As to this clonotype: A clone one base away is much larger, so this may be a read error. The J gene is TRBJ1-1, the V gene TRBV5-6; 7 bases line up with TRBD1. CDR1 is SGHDT, CDR2 YYEEEE, per germline. The length of the CDR3 is 13 residues. The CDR3 DNA follows: TGTGCCAGCAGCTTAACAGGGGCCACTGGAGCTTTCTTT. Translating gives CASSLTGATGAFF.

The gene calls are TRBV7-3 and TRBJ2-3, with 8 bases lining up with TRBD2. Germline loops: CDR1 SGHTA, CDR2 FQGTGA. CDR3 length: 16 amino acids. Trimming at V came to 5 bases and at J to 6 bases, leaving 13 bases not matched to a gene. CDR3 region: CASSEGGGGPVDTQYF. CDR3 coding DNA: TGTGCCAGCAGCGAAGGTGGCGGGGGGCCGGTTGATACGCAGTATTTT.